This T cell receptor beta chain was profiled in a study of blood T cell repertoires in COVID-19. TCRdb's table, derived via immunoSEQ multiplex PCR, lists solely in-frame clones and lacks some. This table has around 300,000 clones, 80% to 90% appearing once. The CDR3 length is 15 residues. V was clipped by 2 bases and J by 1 base, with 9 bases between them. CDR1 is SGHTA, CDR2 FQGNSA, per germline. V gene TRBV7-2 combines with J gene TRBJ1-3; D is unclear. The specimen sequenced was PBMCs or T cells enriched from blood (not recorded which). The sequence was collected from a man aged 25-40 years who had recovered from COVID-19. The CDR3 DNA is TGTGCCAGCAGCTTACTGGTCAGGTCTGGAAACACCATATATTTT. It codes for CASSLLVRSGNTIYF. Drawing the rest from reference TRBV7-2 and TRBJ1-3, the complete variable domain is GAGVSQSPSNKVTEKGKDVELRCDPISGHTALYWYRQSLGQGLEFLIYFQGNSAPDKSGLPSDRFSAERTGGSVSTLTIQRTQQEDSAVYLCASSLLVRSGNTIYFGEGSWLTVV.